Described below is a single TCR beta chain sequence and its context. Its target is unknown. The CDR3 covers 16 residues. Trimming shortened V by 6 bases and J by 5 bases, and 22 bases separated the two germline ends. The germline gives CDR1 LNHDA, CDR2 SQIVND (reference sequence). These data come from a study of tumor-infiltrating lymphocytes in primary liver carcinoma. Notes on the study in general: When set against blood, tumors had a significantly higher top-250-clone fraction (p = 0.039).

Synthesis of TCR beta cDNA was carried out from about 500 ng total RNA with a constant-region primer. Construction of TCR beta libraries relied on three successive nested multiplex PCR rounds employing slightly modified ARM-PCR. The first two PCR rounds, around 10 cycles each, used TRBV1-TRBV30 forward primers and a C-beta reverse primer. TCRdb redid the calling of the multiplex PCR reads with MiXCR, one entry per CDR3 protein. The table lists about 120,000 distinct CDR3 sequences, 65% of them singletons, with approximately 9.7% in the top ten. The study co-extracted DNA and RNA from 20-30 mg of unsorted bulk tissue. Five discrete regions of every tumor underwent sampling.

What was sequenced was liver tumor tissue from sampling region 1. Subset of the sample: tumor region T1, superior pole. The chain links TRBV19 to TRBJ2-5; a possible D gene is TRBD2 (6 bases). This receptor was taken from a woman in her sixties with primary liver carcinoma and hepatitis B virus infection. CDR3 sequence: CASSKRITGTGETQYF. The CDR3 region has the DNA TGTGCCAGTAGCAAACGAATCACCGGGACTGGGGAGACCCAGTACTTC. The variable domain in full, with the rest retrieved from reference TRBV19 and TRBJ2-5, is DGGITQSPKYLFRKEGQNVTLSCEQNLNHDAMYWYRQDPGQGLRLIYYSQIVNDFQKGDIAEGYSVSREKKESFPLTVTSAQKNPTAFYLCASSKRITGTGETQYFGPGTRLLVL.